A selection of T cell receptor beta chains follows, all from one sample in a study of T cells in Graves' hyperthyroidism and ophthalmopathy. TCRdb analysed the multiplex PCR reads with MiXCR anew, one entry per CDR3 protein. Of about 59,000 distinct CDR3 sequences in the sample, approximately 53% were seen once. Source material: blood. The receptors were sampled from a woman in her sixties with Graves' ophthalmopathy. Both conserved end residues are part of each CDR3. The D gene is left open where the match is weak. Some rows mark clone size as missing; the rest say once, few, many or name a class of expanded clone.

d_call: -; v_call: TRBV7-9; j_call: TRBJ2-1; clone_size: many; cdr3_aa: CASSLGHNEQFF; cdr3_nt: TGTGCCAGCAGCTTAGGGCACAATGAGCAGTTCTTC
d_call: -; v_call: TRBV7-8; j_call: TRBJ1-6; clone_size: once; cdr3_aa: CASSSAAVSPLHF; cdr3_nt: TGTGCCAGCAGCTCGGCAGCGGTGTCACCCCTCCACTTT
d_call: TRBD2; v_call: TRBV5-4; j_call: TRBJ2-3; clone_size: many; cdr3_aa: CASSSRTSADTQYF; cdr3_nt: TGTGCCAGCAGCTCCCGGACTAGCGCAGATACGCAGTATTTT
d_call: TRBD2; v_call: TRBV10-2; j_call: TRBJ2-5; clone_size: -; cdr3_aa: CAGRTGGGASGTQYF; cdr3_nt: TGCGCCGGCAGGACTGGCGGGGGGGCCTCAGGGACCCAGTACTTC
d_call: -; v_call: TRBV12-3/TRBV12-4; j_call: TRBJ2-4; clone_size: many; cdr3_aa: CASRRGTAKNIQYF; cdr3_nt: TGTGCCAGCAGACGCGGGACAGCCAAAAACATTCAGTACTTC
d_call: TRBD2; v_call: TRBV29-1; j_call: TRBJ2-1; clone_size: -; cdr3_aa: CSLDGTSGYNEQFF; cdr3_nt: TGCAGCTTAGACGGGACTAGCGGCTACAATGAGCAGTTCTTC
d_call: TRBD1; v_call: TRBV7-3; j_call: TRBJ2-2; clone_size: many; cdr3_aa: CASSQGTDTGELFF; cdr3_nt: TGTGCCAGCAGCCAAGGGACAGACACCGGGGAGCTGTTTTTT
d_call: -; v_call: TRBV20-1; j_call: TRBJ1-1; clone_size: -; cdr3_aa: CSARQPWTEAFF; cdr3_nt: TGCAGTGCTAGGCAACCGTGGACTGAAGCTTTCTTT
d_call: -; v_call: TRBV7-2; j_call: TRBJ1-1; clone_size: many; cdr3_aa: CASILNPGNTEAFF; cdr3_nt: TGTGCCAGCATCCTAAATCCAGGGAACACTGAAGCTTTCTTT
d_call: -; v_call: TRBV29-1; j_call: TRBJ1-2; clone_size: few; cdr3_aa: CSVAGRRYGYTF; cdr3_nt: TGCAGCGTTGCCGGCAGGAGGTATGGCTACACCTTC
d_call: TRBD2; v_call: TRBV5-6; j_call: TRBJ2-7; clone_size: many; cdr3_aa: CASSGTSGSFYEQYF; cdr3_nt: TGTGCCAGCAGCGGGACTAGCGGGAGTTTTTACGAGCAGTACTTC
d_call: -; v_call: TRBV7-8; j_call: TRBJ2-7; clone_size: -; cdr3_aa: CASSLAGGVSYEQYF; cdr3_nt: TGTGCCAGCAGCTTAGCAGGGGGGGTCTCCTACGAGCAGTACTTC
d_call: -; v_call: TRBV6-5; j_call: TRBJ1-4; clone_size: -; cdr3_aa: CANSYSWGRTYEKLFF; cdr3_nt: TGTGCCAACAGCTACTCTTGGGGACGGACCTATGAAAAACTGTTTTTT
d_call: TRBD1; v_call: TRBV20-1; j_call: TRBJ2-3; clone_size: once; cdr3_aa: CSASIGTGTDTQYF; cdr3_nt: TGCAGTGCTAGCATTGGGACAGGGACAGATACGCAGTATTTT
d_call: -; v_call: TRBV7-9; j_call: TRBJ1-5; clone_size: -; cdr3_aa: CASCCSRGYRVNQPQHF; cdr3_nt: TGTGCCAGCTGCTGCTCGAGAGGGTATAGGGTGAATCAGCCCCAGCATTTT
d_call: -; v_call: TRBV5-1; j_call: TRBJ2-7; clone_size: -; cdr3_aa: CASSLRQKSSYGQYF; cdr3_nt: TGCGCCAGCAGCTTGAGACAGAAATCTTCCTACGGGCAGTACTTC
d_call: TRBD2; v_call: TRBV20-1; j_call: TRBJ2-7; clone_size: -; cdr3_aa: CSASNGSSGDSYEQYF; cdr3_nt: TGCAGTGCTAGCAACGGGTCTAGCGGGGACTCCTACGAGCAGTACTTC
d_call: TRBD1; v_call: TRBV20-1; j_call: TRBJ2-2; clone_size: -; cdr3_aa: CSARGGQGNTGELFF; cdr3_nt: TGCAGTGCTAGGGGAGGACAGGGTAACACCGGGGAGCTGTTTTTT
d_call: TRBD2; v_call: TRBV5-1; j_call: TRBJ2-3; clone_size: many; cdr3_aa: CASKERGPSTDTQYF; cdr3_nt: TGCGCCAGCAAGGAGCGGGGCCCTAGCACAGATACGCAGTATTTT
d_call: -; v_call: TRBV10-3; j_call: TRBJ1-2; clone_size: few; cdr3_aa: CAISEPVDSIGYTF; cdr3_nt: TGTGCCATCAGTGAGCCGGTAGATTCTATTGGCTACACCTTC
d_call: -; v_call: TRBV10-3; j_call: TRBJ1-1; clone_size: medium-sized; cdr3_aa: CAIVDSTNTEAFF; cdr3_nt: TGTGCCATCGTGGACAGCACGAACACTGAAGCTTTCTTT
d_call: -; v_call: TRBV7-8; j_call: TRBJ1-1; clone_size: -; cdr3_aa: CASSQNTGAFF; cdr3_nt: TGCGCCAGCAGCCAAAATACTGGAGCTTTCTTT
d_call: -; v_call: TRBV2; j_call: TRBJ1-1; clone_size: -; cdr3_aa: CASLLGRGTEAFF; cdr3_nt: TGTGCCAGCCTCCTGGGCAGGGGCACTGAAGCTTTCTTT
d_call: -; v_call: TRBV29-1; j_call: TRBJ2-5; clone_size: many; cdr3_aa: CSVQVIRYQETQYF; cdr3_nt: TGCAGCGTCCAGGTTATAAGGTACCAAGAGACCCAGTACTTC
d_call: TRBD2; v_call: TRBV10-3; j_call: TRBJ2-1; clone_size: few; cdr3_aa: CAIKASGYNEQFF; cdr3_nt: TGTGCCATCAAGGCTAGCGGGTACAATGAGCAGTTCTTC
d_call: -; v_call: TRBV20-1; j_call: TRBJ2-3; clone_size: -; cdr3_aa: CSARPNRVPRWASTDTQYF; cdr3_nt: TGCAGTGCTAGACCAAACAGGGTCCCTCGGTGGGCTAGCACAGATACGCAGTATTTT
d_call: TRBD2; v_call: TRBV25-1; j_call: TRBJ2-5; clone_size: -; cdr3_aa: CARAGRETQYF; cdr3_nt: TGTGCTAGAGCGGGGCGGGAGACCCAGTACTTC
d_call: -; v_call: TRBV20-1; j_call: TRBJ2-1; clone_size: medium-sized; cdr3_aa: CSASGEEQFF; cdr3_nt: TGCAGTGCTAGTGGCGAAGAGCAGTTCTTC
d_call: -; v_call: TRBV7-2; j_call: TRBJ1-2; clone_size: many; cdr3_aa: CASTQNRANYGYTF; cdr3_nt: TGTGCCAGCACCCAAAACAGAGCTAACTATGGCTACACCTTC